One sample yielded the 30 T cell receptor beta chains listed below, sequenced in a study of human T cells and chemical hapten exposure. TCRdb reanalysed the RACE reads using MiXCR and keeps one entry per CDR3 protein. Of under 100,000 distinct CDR3 sequences listed, about a tenth were seen once; the top ten hold about 4%. The time point was: patch test 3, about 24 weeks after DPC sensitization. Treatment indicated: therapeutic diphenylcyclopropenone sensitization with weekly scalp DPC. Material: whole blood, obtained in connection with sensitization to the hapten diphenylcyclopropenone (DPC). The receptors were gathered from a woman aged 45-59 years with alopecia areata. Some clones in this sample may be carry-over from other donors' samples.

This sequence joins TRBV7-2 and TRBJ2-4; TRBD1 aligns across 8 bases. With V trimmed by 5 bases and J by 9 bases, 12 bases remained unmatched. The CDR3 spans 15 residues. Germline-derived CDR1 and CDR2 are SGHTA and FQGNSA. CDR3 DNA sequence: TGTGCCAGCAGCCCTCAGCTGACAGGGGAAGGCATTCAGTACTTC. This sequence encodes CASSPQLTGEGIQYF.

This clonotype was counted many times. The genes are TRBV29-1 and TRBJ2-2; 10 bases fit TRBD1. The CDR3 extends over 17 amino acids. CDR1 and CDR2 (germline): SQVTM, ANQGSEA. Trimming took 4 bases from V and 0 from J; bases not matched to a gene: 8. The CDR3 DNA sequence: TGCAGCGTTGGTCTGGGACAGGGGTTCGCGAACACCGGGGAGCTGTTTTTT. This codes for CSVGLGQGFANTGELFF.

This clonotype was seen many times. J is TRBJ2-1 and V is TRBV12-3 or TRBV12-4; no clear D. Trimming pared 3 bases from V and 0 bases from J, leaving 6 bases between. The CDR3 loop spans 14 amino acids. In nucleotides, the CDR3 is TGTGCCAGCAGTTTGCAAAGCTCCTACAATGAGCAGTTCTTC. Its translation is CASSLQSSYNEQFF.

The chain is built from TRBV4-1 and TRBJ2-3, with 15 bases lining up with TRBD2. Germline CDR1 and CDR2: MGHRA and YSYEKL. This CDR3 has 19 residues. V lost 2 bases and J lost 6; bases outside the gene matches: 12. The CDR3 DNA sequence: TGCGCCAGCAGCCAAACGCCGGGACTAGCGGGAGGTTATTGGGATACGCAGTATTTT. It specifies CASSQTPGLAGGYWDTQYF.

Turning to this clonotype: The junction shows a germline mismatch at one end, possibly a read error. The CDR3 DNA reads as TGTGCCAGCAGCTTATTGGGGGGCAATGAGCAGTTCTTC. Residues: CASSLLGGNEQFF. The V call is TRBV27, the J call TRBJ2-1; tentative D call: TRBD2 (6 bases). Germline values: CDR1 MNHEY, CDR2 SMNVEV (reference sequence). The CDR3 contains 13 residues.

Many counts were recorded for this clonotype. The genes are TRBV5-8 and TRBJ2-6, with 9 bases that match TRBD1. Trimming took 4 bases from V and 4 from J; bases not matched to a gene: 9. The CDR3 spans 17 residues. Germline assignment: CDR1 SGHTS and CDR2 YDEGEE. This CDR3 reads CASSQGQGLEGANVLTF. The CDR3, as DNA: TGTGCCAGCAGCCAGGGACAGGGCTTGGAAGGGGCCAACGTCCTGACTTTC.

This clonotype was detected a few times. V usage is TRBV20-1 and J usage is TRBJ2-1; 10 nucleotides line up with TRBD2. This CDR3 has 13 amino acids. Germline CDR1 is DFQATT and CDR2 is SNEGSKA (reference sequence). CDR3 in amino acids: CSILAGVYNEQFF. CDR3 DNA sequence: TGCAGCATTCTAGCGGGAGTCTACAATGAGCAGTTCTTC.

The rearrangement joins TRBV20-1 to TRBJ2-2; 9 nucleotides agree with TRBD1. V trimming: 1 base; J trimming: 6 bases; junction bases outside the gene matches: 12. Germline values: CDR1 DFQATT, CDR2 SNEGSKA (reference sequence). The CDR3 covers 17 residues. The CDR3 nucleotides are TGCAGTGCTAGAGCGCCCACCGGGACAGGGCAGGCCGGGGAGCTGTTTTTT. This translates into CSARAPTGTGQAGELFF.

This chain connects TRBV20-1 to TRBJ1-5; perhaps TRBD1 as D (6 bases). V was trimmed by 4 bases and J by 4 bases, leaving 14 bases between them. The V gene's germline CDR1 is DFQATT and CDR2 SNEGSKA (reference sequence). The CDR3 is 14 amino acids. The CDR3 DNA follows: TGCAGTGCTACAGCACAGGGAAGGAATCAGCCCCAGCATTTT. Its translation: CSATAQGRNQPQHF.

With respect to this clonotype: The junction differs from germline at one of its ends, possibly a read error. J is TRBJ2-3 and V is TRBV6-5, with unresolved D. Looked up from germline, CDR1 is MNHEY and CDR2 is SVGAGI. The CDR3 covers 14 residues. The CDR3 DNA follows: TGTGCCAGCAGTTACCTCTCGAGCACAGATACGCAGAATTTT. Protein product: CASSYLSSTDTQNF.

In DNA, the CDR3 is TGTGCCTGGATGAGGGCCTATGAGCAGTTCTTC. Protein product: CAWMRAYEQFF. The rearrangement uses TRBV30 and TRBJ2-1; possibly TRBD2 for D (5 bases). Germline CDR1 is GTSNPN and CDR2 is SVGIG (reference sequence). Trimming removed 4 bases from V and 8 bases from J, with 9 bases in between. The CDR3 spans 11 residues.

This clonotype came up many times. V and J are TRBV2 and TRBJ2-7; TRBD2 agrees at 10 bases. Trimming at V came to 7 bases and at J to 4 bases, leaving 10 bases not matched to a gene. The CDR3 sequence is 15 residues long. CDR1 is SNHLY, CDR2 FYNNEI, per germline. The CDR3 region is CASTEREGYRYEQYF. CDR3 in DNA: TGTGCCAGCACAGAGCGGGAGGGCTACCGATACGAGCAGTACTTC. The full variable domain, with the rest looked up from reference TRBV2 and TRBJ2-7, is EPEVTQTPSHQVTQMGQEVILRCVPISNHLYFYWYRQILGQKVEFLVSFYNNEISEKSEIFDDQFSVERPDGSNFTLKIRSTKLEDSAMYFCASTEREGYRYEQYFGPGTRLTVT.

This clonotype was recorded once. The CDR3 reads CASSHQGTSYEQYF. DNA for the CDR3: TGTGCCAGCAGTCACCAGGGGACTAGCTACGAGCAGTACTTC. The gene calls are TRBV12-3 or TRBV12-4 and TRBJ2-7; 8 nucleotides line up with TRBD2. V gave up 5 bases and J gave up 3 bases; unmatched junction bases: 6. The CDR3 totals 14 residues.

This clonotype was counted at least ten times. The gene calls are TRBV5-1 and TRBJ1-5, with 7 bases lining up with TRBD1. CDR3 size: 14 residues. Germline loops: CDR1 SGHRS, CDR2 YFSETQ. V was clipped by 0 bases and J by 5 bases; unmatched bases: 2. The DNA of the CDR3 is TGCGCCAGCAGCTTGGGGGACAGAGATCAGCCCCAGCATTTT. Amino acid sequence: CASSLGDRDQPQHF.

This clonotype was counted only a few times. The V and J genes are TRBV4-2 and TRBJ1-2; D perhaps matches TRBD1 (6 bases). Germline lookup yields CDR1 LGHNA and CDR2 YNFKEQ. Trimming cost V 1 base and J 4 bases, with 10 bases left between them. This CDR3 is built from 14 residues. The CDR3 sequence is CASSQGQEGYGYTF. The CDR3 bases are TGTGCCAGCAGCCAAGGACAGGAGGGCTATGGCTACACCTTC.

This clonotype has at least ten counts. V is TRBV19 and J is TRBJ1-2, with unresolved D. The length of the CDR3 is 14 residues. Trimming removed 1 base from V and 3 bases from J, with 9 bases in between. Germline assignment: CDR1 LNHDA and CDR2 SQIVND (reference sequence). The CDR3 reads CASSIGPGDYGYTF. The CDR3 bases are TGTGCCAGTAGTATAGGCCCAGGCGACTATGGCTACACCTTC.

V and J are TRBV2 and TRBJ2-7; unclear D gene. Per the germline V gene, CDR1 is SNHLY and CDR2 is FYNNEI. The CDR3 is 12 residues long. V was clipped by 4 bases and J by 2 bases, with 6 bases between them. This CDR3 is CASSVLTYEQYF. CDR3 bases: TGTGCCAGCAGTGTTTTAACCTACGAGCAGTACTTC. Full variable domain (rest looked up from reference TRBV2 and TRBJ2-7): EPEVTQTPSHQVTQMGQEVILRCVPISNHLYFYWYRQILGQKVEFLVSFYNNEISEKSEIFDDQFSVERPDGSNFTLKIRSTKLEDSAMYFCASSVLTYEQYFGPGTRLTVT.

This clonotype was picked up many times. The V and J genes are TRBV6-6 and TRBJ2-7; D not certain. The CDR3 contains 13 residues. Per the germline V gene, CDR1 is MNHNY and CDR2 is SVGAGI (reference sequence). V was cut by 2 bases and J by 7 bases, with 12 bases left in between. The CDR3: CASSYMGSEEQYF. CDR3 in DNA: TGTGCCAGCAGTTACATGGGTTCGGAAGAGCAGTACTTC.

The chain employs TRBV30 and TRBJ2-2; D is tentatively TRBD1 or TRBD2 (5 bases each). Germline CDR1 GTSNPN, CDR2 SVGIG (reference sequence). V was trimmed by 3 bases and J by 1 base, leaving 12 bases between them. The CDR3 is made up of 15 amino acids. CDR3 nucleotide sequence: TGTGCCTGGAGGGCCAAGGGACGGAACACCGGGGAGCTGTTTTTT. Translating gives CAWRAKGRNTGELFF.

There are a few counts of this clonotype. The rearrangement links TRBV19 to TRBJ2-5; tentative D call: TRBD2 (7 bases). The CDR3 sequence is 15 residues long. From germline, CDR1 is LNHDA and CDR2 SQIVND (reference sequence). Trimming shortened V by 4 bases and J by 4 bases, and 16 bases separated the two germline ends. The CDR3 sequence: CASSSAWGGAETQYF. In nucleotides, the CDR3 is TGTGCCAGTAGTAGCGCCTGGGGGGGCGCAGAGACCCAGTACTTC.

The chain's CDR3 is CASSLRENNSPLHF. As DNA, the CDR3 is TGTGCCAGCAGTTTGAGGGAGAATAATTCACCCCTCCACTTT. The genes are TRBV27 and TRBJ1-6; D not resolved. CDR1 is MNHEY and CDR2 is SMNVEV in the germline V gene (reference sequence). CDR3 length equals 14 residues. Trimming took 3 bases from V and 5 from J, leaving 8 bases between them.

This clonotype occurred many times. The V and J genes are TRBV27 and TRBJ1-4, with D uncertain. Trimming cost V 6 bases and J 4 bases, with 9 bases left between them. Germline CDR1 is MNHEY and CDR2 is SMNVEV (reference sequence). The CDR3 is 13 residues long. CDR3 protein: CASRRQINEKLFF. CDR3 sequence (DNA): TGTGCCAGCAGACGGCAGATTAATGAAAAACTGTTTTTT. Together with reference TRBV27 and TRBJ1-4, the CDR3 gives the full variable domain: EAQVTQNPRYLITVTGKKLTVTCSQNMNHEYMSWYRQDPGLGLRQIYYSMNVEVTDKGDVPEGYKVSRKEKRNFPLILESPSPNQTSLYFCASRRQINEKLFFGSGTQLSVL.

This clonotype has ten or more counts. J is TRBJ2-1 and V is TRBV10-1; tentatively, D is TRBD2 (7 bases). Per the germline V gene, CDR1 is WNHNN and CDR2 is SYGVQD (reference sequence). The CDR3 covers 18 residues. With 0 bases removed from V and 5 bases from J, the gap between germline ends came to 20 bases. The CDR3 region has the DNA TGCGCCAGCAGTGAGTCTGGTCCTGGACTAGGGGGGGACAATGAGCAGTTCTTC. As protein: CASSESGPGLGGDNEQFF.

The J gene is TRBJ2-5, the V gene TRBV28, with D perhaps TRBD1 or TRBD2 (5 bases each). This CDR3 region has 15 residues. Trimming removed 1 base from V and 5 bases from J, with 14 bases in between. Germline V gives CDR1 MDHEN, CDR2 SYDVKM. The DNA for the CDR3 is TGTGCCAGCAGTTTATTGTCAGGGACGGGGGAGACCCAGTACTTC. Protein product: CASSLLSGTGETQYF.

The chain combines TRBV18 with TRBJ2-7, with 12 bases aligning to TRBD1. The V gene's germline CDR1 is KGHSH and CDR2 LQKENI. The CDR3 is 14 amino acids. With V trimmed by 5 bases and J by 7 bases, 6 bases remained unmatched. The CDR3 loop reads CASSSGQGALEQYF. DNA of the CDR3: TGTGCCAGCTCATCGGGACAGGGGGCGTTAGAGCAGTACTTC.

This clonotype has more than one count but fewer than ten. This chain connects TRBV19 to TRBJ2-7, with D maybe TRBD2 (6 bases). The CDR3 spans 15 residues. Per germline, CDR1 LNHDA and CDR2 SQIVND (reference sequence). V was pared by 3 bases and J by 4 bases, with 16 bases between. The CDR3 sequence is CASSMLGGPAYEQYF. The CDR3, as DNA: TGTGCCAGTAGTATGCTTGGAGGGCCGGCTTACGAGCAGTACTTC.

This clonotype has at least ten counts. The V gene is TRBV7-9, the J gene TRBJ2-1, with a weak D call TRBD2 (9 bases). Germline V lookup: CDR1 SEHNR, CDR2 FQNEAQ (reference sequence). There are 18 residues in the CDR3. V was cut by 1 base and J by 2 bases, with 18 bases left in between. The DNA of the CDR3 is TGTGCCAGCAGCTTAGGGACAGGGTGGACTAGCGCCTACAATGAGCAGTTCTTC. Protein: CASSLGTGWTSAYNEQFF.

This chain uses TRBV3-1 with TRBJ2-4; TRBD2 might be the D (5 bases). Trimming pared 4 bases from V and 6 bases from J, leaving 10 bases between. The CDR3 extends over 13 amino acids. Germline lookup yields CDR1 LGHDT and CDR2 YNNKEL (reference sequence). CDR3 amino acids: CASSREFGNIQYF. The CDR3 DNA sequence: TGTGCCAGCAGCCGGGAGTTCGGAAACATTCAGTACTTC.

This rearrangement joins TRBV9 to TRBJ2-3; D might be TRBD2 (5 bases). CDR3 size: 12 residues. Germline CDR1 SGDLS, CDR2 YYNGEE. Trimming stripped 3 bases from V and 6 bases from J, with 8 bases between. Here the CDR3 reads CASSASFDTQYF. The CDR3 DNA sequence: TGTGCCAGCAGCGCTAGCTTTGATACGCAGTATTTT.

This clonotype was seen more than once but under ten times. The rearrangement links TRBV9 to TRBJ1-2; D is ambiguous. This CDR3 comprises 12 residues. V shed 3 bases and J shed 8 bases, with 11 bases lying between them. Germline assignment: CDR1 SGDLS and CDR2 YYNGEE. The chain's CDR3 is CASSAPGGGYTF. In nucleotides, the CDR3 is TGTGCCAGCAGCGCCCCAGGAGGCGGCTACACCTTC.